Listed below are T cell receptor beta chains from one sample, sequenced in a study of T cells in pancreatic ductal adenocarcinoma. The table came from immunoSEQ multiplex PCR; TCRdb's copy has only in-frame clones and leaves some out. The sample has approximately 5,100 clones, 79% seen once. The sample consisted of pancreatic tumor tissue. These receptors were taken from a human donor with pancreatic ductal adenocarcinoma. The donor label of this sample is uncertain. The conserved cysteine and the conserved F or W are not part of the CDR3 here.

j_call: TRBJ1-2
v_call: TRBV5-8
cdr3_aa: ASSLAGRHTNYGYT

j_call: TRBJ2-5
v_call: TRBV28
cdr3_aa: ASSLRGRLKTQY

j_call: TRBJ1-5
v_call: TRBV7-6
cdr3_aa: ASSSRWDRGYQPQH

j_call: TRBJ1-2
v_call: TRBV4-2
cdr3_aa: ASSQEGQANYGYT

j_call: TRBJ2-7
v_call: TRBV27
cdr3_aa: ASSSRLAGVSEQY

j_call: TRBJ1-1
v_call: TRBV30
cdr3_aa: AWSRWTGGAGTEAF

j_call: TRBJ1-1
v_call: TRBV15
cdr3_aa: ATSRDPGDLGGNTEAF

j_call: TRBJ1-6
v_call: TRBV5-1
cdr3_aa: ATGQGPFGSSPLH

j_call: TRBJ2-1
v_call: TRBV29-1
cdr3_aa: SVGEGQGSYNEQF

j_call: TRBJ1-6
v_call: TRBV4-3
cdr3_aa: ASSSLGSSSPLH

j_call: TRBJ1-2
v_call: TRBV28
cdr3_aa: ATPTGGRYGYT

j_call: TRBJ1-5
v_call: TRBV11-2
cdr3_aa: ASSPLTWSNQPQH

j_call: TRBJ2-3
v_call: TRBV6-5
cdr3_aa: ASSYRRTSTDTQY

j_call: TRBJ2-5
v_call: TRBV29-1
cdr3_aa: SVGGQGALIQETQY

j_call: TRBJ1-3
v_call: TRBV7-6
cdr3_aa: ASSFGTGSSGNTIY

j_call: TRBJ1-2
v_call: TRBV7-9
cdr3_aa: ASSLASGRLLGSGYT

j_call: TRBJ2-7
v_call: TRBV20-1
cdr3_aa: SGEAGVVQY

j_call: TRBJ2-6
v_call: TRBV10-1
cdr3_aa: ASSAQSRANVLT

j_call: TRBJ1-1
v_call: TRBV29-1
cdr3_aa: SVVRHDMNTEAF

j_call: TRBJ1-5
v_call: TRBV12-5
cdr3_aa: ASGLLVRFPMTIQPQH

j_call: TRBJ1-5
v_call: TRBV19
cdr3_aa: ASSKTRQGNQPQH

j_call: TRBJ2-1
v_call: TRBV7-2
cdr3_aa: ASSLALTETPQF

j_call: TRBJ1-5
v_call: TRBV2
cdr3_aa: ASRSLNQPQH

j_call: TRBJ2-5
v_call: TRBV9
cdr3_aa: ASSGGTSGGLEYQETQY

j_call: TRBJ2-5
v_call: TRBV5-6
cdr3_aa: ASSWDQAGGPQETQY

j_call: TRBJ2-7
v_call: TRBV9
cdr3_aa: ASSDSRDRGSYEQY

j_call: TRBJ2-3
v_call: TRBV15
cdr3_aa: ATSRDRGGADTQY

j_call: TRBJ2-3
v_call: TRBV2
cdr3_aa: ASSGLAGGQTDTQY

j_call: TRBJ1-1
v_call: TRBV11-3
cdr3_aa: ASSASDSTNTEAF

j_call: TRBJ2-7
v_call: TRBV28
cdr3_aa: ASSTPGPRSYEQY

j_call: TRBJ2-3
v_call: TRBV4-2
cdr3_aa: ASSHKTSGDSSTDTQY

j_call: TRBJ2-2
v_call: TRBV5-5
cdr3_aa: ASGTHLNTGELF

j_call: TRBJ1-1
v_call: TRBV4-1
cdr3_aa: ASSQADRANTEAF

j_call: TRBJ1-6
v_call: TRBV9
cdr3_aa: ASSPSGGDNSPLH

j_call: TRBJ1-2
v_call: TRBV5-6
cdr3_aa: ASSLGWAGGYGYT

j_call: TRBJ2-2
v_call: TRBV5-4
cdr3_aa: ASSLGTGGANPGELF

j_call: TRBJ1-2
v_call: TRBV30
cdr3_aa: AWSVLGALGGYT

j_call: TRBJ1-1
v_call: TRBV9
cdr3_aa: ASSVFRDRVTEAF

j_call: TRBJ1-2
v_call: TRBV13
cdr3_aa: ASSLGNYGYT

j_call: TRBJ1-1
v_call: TRBV10-3
cdr3_aa: AISAGGSRNTEAF

j_call: TRBJ2-1
v_call: TRBV27
cdr3_aa: ASSITGTSSYNEQF

j_call: TRBJ2-1
v_call: TRBV4-3
cdr3_aa: ASSQDGVSGGLYNEQF

j_call: TRBJ1-2
v_call: TRBV11-2
cdr3_aa: ASSLDQTGYT

j_call: TRBJ2-1
v_call: TRBV5-6
cdr3_aa: ASSSIKVAGASYNEQF

j_call: TRBJ2-4
v_call: TRBV10-2
cdr3_aa: ASRPTGGLGLAKNIQY

j_call: TRBJ2-7
v_call: TRBV7-2
cdr3_aa: ASSLSLAGSYEQY

j_call: TRBJ2-5
v_call: TRBV29-1
cdr3_aa: STTRGNQETQY

j_call: TRBJ2-7
v_call: TRBV7-9
cdr3_aa: ASSQGGFSSYEQY

j_call: TRBJ1-5
v_call: TRBV7-8
cdr3_aa: ASSYRGRWQPQH